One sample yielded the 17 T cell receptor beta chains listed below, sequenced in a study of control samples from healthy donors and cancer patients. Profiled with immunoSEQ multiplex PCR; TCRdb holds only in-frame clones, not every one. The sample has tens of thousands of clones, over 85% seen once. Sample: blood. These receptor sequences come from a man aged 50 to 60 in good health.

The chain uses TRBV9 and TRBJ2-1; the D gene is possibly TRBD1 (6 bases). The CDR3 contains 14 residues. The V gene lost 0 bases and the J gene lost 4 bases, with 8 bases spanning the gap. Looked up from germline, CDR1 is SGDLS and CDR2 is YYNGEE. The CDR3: CASSVAQGYNEQFF. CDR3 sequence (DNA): TGTGCCAGCAGCGTAGCGCAGGGGTACAATGAGCAGTTCTTC.

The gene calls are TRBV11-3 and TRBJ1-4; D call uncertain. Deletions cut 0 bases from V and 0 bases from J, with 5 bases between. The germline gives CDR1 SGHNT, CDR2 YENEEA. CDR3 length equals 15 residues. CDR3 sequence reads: CASSLDHATNEKLFF. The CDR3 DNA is TGTGCCAGCAGCTTAGATCACGCAACTAATGAAAAACTGTTTTTT.

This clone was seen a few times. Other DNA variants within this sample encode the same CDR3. CDR3 sequence reads: CASSLSWGPNEKLFF. The CDR3 DNA sequence: TGTGCCAGCAGTTTATCATGGGGTCCCAATGAAAAACTGTTTTTT. This chain connects TRBV27 to TRBJ1-4; D not resolved. Trimming left V 0 bases short and J 5 bases short, with 10 bases between. Germline CDR1 MNHEY, CDR2 SMNVEV (reference sequence). The CDR3 has 15 residues.

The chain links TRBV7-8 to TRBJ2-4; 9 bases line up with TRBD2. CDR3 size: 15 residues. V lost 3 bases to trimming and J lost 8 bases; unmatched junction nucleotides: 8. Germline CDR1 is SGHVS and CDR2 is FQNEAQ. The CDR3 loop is CASSFSSGGLDIQYF. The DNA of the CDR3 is TGTGCCAGCAGCTTTAGTAGCGGGGGCCTGGACATTCAGTACTTC.

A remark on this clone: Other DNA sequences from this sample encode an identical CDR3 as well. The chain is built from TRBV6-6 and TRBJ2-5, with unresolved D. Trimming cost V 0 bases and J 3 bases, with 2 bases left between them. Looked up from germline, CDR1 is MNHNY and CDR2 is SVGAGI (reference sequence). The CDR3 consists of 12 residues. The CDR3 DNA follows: TGTGCCAGCAGTTACTCAAAAGAGACCCAGTACTTC. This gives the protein CASSYSKETQYF.

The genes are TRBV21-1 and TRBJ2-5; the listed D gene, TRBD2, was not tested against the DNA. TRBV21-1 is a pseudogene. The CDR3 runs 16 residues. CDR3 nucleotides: TGTGCCAGCAGCAAAGGGGCGGGGGGGCCCCAAGAGACCCAGTACTTC. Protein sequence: CASSKGAGGPQETQYF.

The CDR3 sequence is CASSQGRGGNTEAFF. In nucleotides, the CDR3 is TGTGCCAGCAGCCAAGGGCGGGGGGGGAACACTGAAGCTTTCTTT. The V gene is TRBV3-1 (or the pseudogene TRBV3-2), the J gene TRBJ1-1, with D possibly TRBD1 on 5 matching bases. The germline V gene has CDR1 LGHDT and CDR2 YNNKEL (reference sequence). Trimming removed 1 base from V and 1 base from J, with 10 bases in between. The CDR3 length is 15 residues.

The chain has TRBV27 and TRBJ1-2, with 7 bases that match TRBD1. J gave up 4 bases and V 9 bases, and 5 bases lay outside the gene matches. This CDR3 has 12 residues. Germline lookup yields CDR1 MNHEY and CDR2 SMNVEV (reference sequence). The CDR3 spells CARGGQSYGYTF. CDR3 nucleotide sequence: TGTGCCAGAGGGGGACAGTCCTATGGCTACACCTTC.

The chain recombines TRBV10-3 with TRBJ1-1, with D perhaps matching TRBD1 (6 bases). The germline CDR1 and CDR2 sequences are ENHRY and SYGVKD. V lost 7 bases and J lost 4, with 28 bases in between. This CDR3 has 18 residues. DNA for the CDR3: TGTGCCATCAAGAAGGGGGTCGTGGGTTCCCCTTTAGGCACTGAAGCTTTCTTT. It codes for CAIKKGVVGSPLGTEAFF.

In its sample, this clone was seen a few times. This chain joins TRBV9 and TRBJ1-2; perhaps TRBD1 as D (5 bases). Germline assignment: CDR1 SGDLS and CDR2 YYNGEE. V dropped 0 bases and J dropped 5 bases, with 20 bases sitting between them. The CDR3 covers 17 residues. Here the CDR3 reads CASSVGEGIRERYGYTF. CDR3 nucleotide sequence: TGTGCCAGCAGCGTAGGGGAGGGGATCAGGGAGCGATATGGCTACACCTTC.

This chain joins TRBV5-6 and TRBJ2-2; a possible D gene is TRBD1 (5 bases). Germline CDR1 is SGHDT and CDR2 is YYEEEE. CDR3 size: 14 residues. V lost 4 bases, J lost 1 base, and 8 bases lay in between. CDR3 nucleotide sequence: TGTGCCAGCAGCAAAACAGGGAACACCGGGGAGCTGTTTTTT. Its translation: CASSKTGNTGELFF.

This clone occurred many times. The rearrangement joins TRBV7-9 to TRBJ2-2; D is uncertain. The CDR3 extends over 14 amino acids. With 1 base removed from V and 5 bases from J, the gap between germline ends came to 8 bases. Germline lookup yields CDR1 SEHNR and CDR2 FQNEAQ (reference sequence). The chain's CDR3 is CASSLVWDTGELFF. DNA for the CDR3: TGTGCCAGCAGCTTAGTATGGGATACCGGGGAGCTGTTTTTT.

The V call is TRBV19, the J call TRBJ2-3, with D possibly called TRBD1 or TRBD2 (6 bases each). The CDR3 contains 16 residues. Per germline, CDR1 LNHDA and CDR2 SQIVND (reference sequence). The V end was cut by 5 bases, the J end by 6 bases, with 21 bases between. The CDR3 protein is CASSPYRAPGGDTQYF. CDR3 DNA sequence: TGTGCCAGTAGTCCCTACAGGGCCCCCGGAGGGGATACGCAGTATTTT.

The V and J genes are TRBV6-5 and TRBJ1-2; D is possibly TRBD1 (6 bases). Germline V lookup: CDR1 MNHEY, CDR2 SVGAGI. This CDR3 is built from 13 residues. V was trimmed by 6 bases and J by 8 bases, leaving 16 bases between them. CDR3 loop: CASSDTGQRGYTF. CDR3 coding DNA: TGTGCCAGCAGCGATACAGGGCAAAGAGGCTACACCTTC.

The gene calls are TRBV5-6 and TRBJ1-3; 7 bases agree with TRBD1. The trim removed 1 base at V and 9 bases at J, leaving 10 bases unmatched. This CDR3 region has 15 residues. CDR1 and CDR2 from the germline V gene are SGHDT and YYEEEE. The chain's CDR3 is CASSLIDRDRGTIYF. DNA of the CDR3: TGTGCCAGCAGCTTGATAGACAGGGATCGAGGCACCATATATTTT.

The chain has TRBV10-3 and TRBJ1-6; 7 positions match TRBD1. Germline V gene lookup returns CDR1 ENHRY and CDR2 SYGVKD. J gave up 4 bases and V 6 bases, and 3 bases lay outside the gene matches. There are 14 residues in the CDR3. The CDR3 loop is CAIRGDSYNSPLHF. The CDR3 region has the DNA TGTGCCATCAGGGGGGACAGTTATAATTCACCCCTCCACTTT.

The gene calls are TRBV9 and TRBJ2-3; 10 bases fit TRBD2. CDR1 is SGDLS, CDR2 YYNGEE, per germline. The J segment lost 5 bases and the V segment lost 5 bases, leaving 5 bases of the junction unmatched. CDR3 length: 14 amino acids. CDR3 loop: CASRSGGAEDTQYF. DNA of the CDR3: TGTGCCAGCAGAAGCGGGGGGGCGGAAGATACGCAGTATTTT.